This TCR beta chain was identified in a study of blood T cell repertoires in COVID-19. Study information: Donors in the United States, Italy and Spain gave samples during acute or convalescent COVID-19. T cells, B-cell-depleted T cells, or PBMCs supplied cDNA or gDNA.

Original data processing: Amplification with reference gene primers provided the estimates of nucleated cell counts. Sequenced by immunoSEQ multiplex PCR; TCRdb stores in-frame clones only, minus some. V and J calls and clone size are given by that table; D and trimming were obtained from the DNA. The sample holds 30,000 to 40,000 clones; 90% are singletons and the top ten take approximately 20%. The CDR3 is 16 residues long. The germline V gene has CDR1 SGHRS and CDR2 YFSETQ. With 0 bases clipped from V and 2 bases from J, the junction kept 6 bases outside the gene matches. The sequence came from a man at least 80 years old with acute or convalescent COVID-19. V and J are TRBV5-1 and TRBJ2-5; 8 nucleotides agree with TRBD2. Sequenced sample: peripheral blood. CDR3 nucleotide sequence: TGCGCCAGCAGCTTGGCGGTTAGCGGGGTACAAGAGACCCAGTACTTC. This gives the protein CASSLAVSGVQETQYF.